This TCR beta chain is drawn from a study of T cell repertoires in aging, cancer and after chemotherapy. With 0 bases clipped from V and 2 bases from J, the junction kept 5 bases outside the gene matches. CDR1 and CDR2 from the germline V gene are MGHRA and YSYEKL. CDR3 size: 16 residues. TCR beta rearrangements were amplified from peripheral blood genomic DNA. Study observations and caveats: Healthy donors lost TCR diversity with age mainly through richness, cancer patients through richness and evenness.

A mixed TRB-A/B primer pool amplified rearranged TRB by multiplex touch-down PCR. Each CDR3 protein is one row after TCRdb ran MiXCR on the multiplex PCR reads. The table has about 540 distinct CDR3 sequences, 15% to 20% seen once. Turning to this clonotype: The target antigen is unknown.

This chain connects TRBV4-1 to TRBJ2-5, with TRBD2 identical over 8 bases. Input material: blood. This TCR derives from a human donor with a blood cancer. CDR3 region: CASSQDGRGVQETQYF. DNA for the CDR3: TGCGCCAGCAGCCAAGATGGGCGGGGGGTACAAGAGACCCAGTACTTC.